Sequencing of this T cell receptor (beta chain) was carried out in a study of blood T cell repertoires in COVID-19. Study-level information: T cells, B-cell-depleted T cells, or PBMCs provided the cDNA or gDNA that served as material.

TCRdb keeps only in-frame clones here, not all; method: immunoSEQ multiplex PCR. The sample has about 260,000 clones; around 82% are singletons. Germline V gives CDR1 MNHEY, CDR2 SMNVEV (reference sequence). The trim removed 3 bases at V and 11 bases at J, leaving 4 bases unmatched. The CDR3 spans 12 residues. The chain carries TRBV27 and TRBJ2-3, with 8 bases aligning to TRBD1. The clonotype comes from a woman aged 45 to 65 who had recovered from COVID-19. Sequences were obtained from peripheral blood. The CDR3 DNA follows: TGTGCCAGCAGTTTCGGACAGGGTGGGCAGTATTTT. This sequence encodes CASSFGQGGQYF.